This T cell receptor (beta chain) appears in the sequencing data of a study of cytotoxic CD8 clonotypes in ibrutinib-treated CLL. Genomic DNA in an amount of about 2 micrograms was extracted from cryopreserved PBMCs and used for the preparation of TCR beta libraries. Germline V gene data show CDR1 as SGHNT and CDR2 as YYREEE (reference sequence). The trim removed 4 bases at V and 4 bases at J, leaving 10 bases unmatched. This CDR3 comprises 16 residues. Clones were read by immunoSEQ multiplex PCR, and TCRdb kept only the in-frame ones, dropping some. This sample has approximately 91,000 clones, with around 79% found just once.

The V call is TRBV5-4, the J call TRBJ2-2; 7 bases map to TRBD1. Sequencing was performed on PBMCs, taken after 12 months of ibrutinib treatment. This clonotype originated in a human donor with chronic lymphocytic leukemia. CDR3 amino acids: CASSPGTAGSTGELFF. The CDR3 region has the DNA TGTGCCAGCAGCCCTGGGACAGCAGGATCCACCGGGGAGCTGTTTTTT. Full variable domain (missing parts from reference TRBV5-4 and TRBJ2-2): ETGVTQSPTHLIKTRGQQVTLRCSSQSGHNTVSWYQQALGQGPQFIFQYYREEENGRGNFPPRFSGLQFPNYSSELNVNALELDDSALYLCASSPGTAGSTGELFFGEGSRLTVL.